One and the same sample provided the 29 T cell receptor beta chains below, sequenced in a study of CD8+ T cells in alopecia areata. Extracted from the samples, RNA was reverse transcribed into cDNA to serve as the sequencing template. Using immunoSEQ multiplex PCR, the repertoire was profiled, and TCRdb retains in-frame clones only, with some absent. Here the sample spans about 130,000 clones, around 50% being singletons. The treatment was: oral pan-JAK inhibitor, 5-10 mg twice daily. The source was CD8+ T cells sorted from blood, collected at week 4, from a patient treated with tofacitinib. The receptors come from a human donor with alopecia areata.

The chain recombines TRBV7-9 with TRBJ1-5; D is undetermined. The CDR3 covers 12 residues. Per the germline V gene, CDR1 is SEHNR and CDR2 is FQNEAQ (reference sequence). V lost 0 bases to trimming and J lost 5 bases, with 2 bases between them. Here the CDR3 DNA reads TGTGCCAGCAGCTTAGCGGATCAGCCCCAGCATTTT. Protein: CASSLADQPQHF. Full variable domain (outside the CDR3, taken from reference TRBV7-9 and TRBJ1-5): DTGVSQNPRHKITKRGQNVTFRCDPISEHNRLYWYRQTLGQGPEFLTYFQNEAQLEKSRLLSDRFSAERPKGSFSTLEIQRTEQGDSAMYLCASSLADQPQHFGDGTRLSIL.

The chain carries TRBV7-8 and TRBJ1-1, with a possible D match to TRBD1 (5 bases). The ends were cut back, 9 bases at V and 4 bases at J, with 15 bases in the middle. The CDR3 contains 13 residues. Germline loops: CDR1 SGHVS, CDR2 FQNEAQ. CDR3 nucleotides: TGTGCCAGTGCGCGCAGGGCCTCCACTGAAGCTTTCTTT. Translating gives CASARRASTEAFF.

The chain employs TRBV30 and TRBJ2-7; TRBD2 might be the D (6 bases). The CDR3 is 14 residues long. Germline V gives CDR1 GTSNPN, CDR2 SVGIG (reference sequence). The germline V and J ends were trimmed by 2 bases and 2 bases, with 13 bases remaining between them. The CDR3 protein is CAWSQTWRAYEQYF. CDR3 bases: TGTGCCTGGAGTCAGACCTGGAGGGCCTACGAGCAGTACTTC. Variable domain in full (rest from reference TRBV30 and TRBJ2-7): SQTIHQWPATLVQPVGSPLSLECTVEGTSNPNLYWYRQAAGRGLQLLFYSVGIGQISSEVPQNLSASRPQDRQFILSSKKLLLSDSGFYLCAWSQTWRAYEQYFGPGTRLTVT.

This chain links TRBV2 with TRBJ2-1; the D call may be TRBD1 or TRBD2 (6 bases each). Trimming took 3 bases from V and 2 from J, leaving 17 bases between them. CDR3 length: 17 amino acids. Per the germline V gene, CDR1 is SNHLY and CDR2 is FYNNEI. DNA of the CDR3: TGTGCCAGCAGTGAGGGAGGAGGACAGACGCCCTACAATGAGCAGTTCTTC. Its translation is CASSEGGGQTPYNEQFF.

For the CDR3, the DNA is TGTGCCAGCAGTCCAGGATCCGAAGCTTTCTTT. It translates to CASSPGSEAFF. V usage is TRBV6-5 and J usage is TRBJ1-1, with unresolved D. Germline-derived CDR1 and CDR2 are MNHEY and SVGAGI. The V end was cut by 5 bases, the J end by 8 bases, with 9 bases between. The CDR3 totals 11 residues.

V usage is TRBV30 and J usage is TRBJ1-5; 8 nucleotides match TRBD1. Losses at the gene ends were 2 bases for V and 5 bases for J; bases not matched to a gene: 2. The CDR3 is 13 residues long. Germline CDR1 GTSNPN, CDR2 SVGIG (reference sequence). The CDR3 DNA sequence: TGTGCCTGGAGTCTGGGACAGGATCAGCCCCAGCATTTT. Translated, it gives CAWSLGQDQPQHF. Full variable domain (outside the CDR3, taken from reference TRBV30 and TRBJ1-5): SQTIHQWPATLVQPVGSPLSLECTVEGTSNPNLYWYRQAAGRGLQLLFYSVGIGQISSEVPQNLSASRPQDRQFILSSKKLLLSDSGFYLCAWSLGQDQPQHFGDGTRLSIL.

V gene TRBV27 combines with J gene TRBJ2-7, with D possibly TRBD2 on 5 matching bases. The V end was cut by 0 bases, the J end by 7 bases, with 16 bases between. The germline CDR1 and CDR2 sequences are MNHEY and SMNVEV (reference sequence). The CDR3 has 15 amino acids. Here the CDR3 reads CASSLSRTFLKEQYF. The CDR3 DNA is TGTGCCAGCAGTTTATCGAGGACTTTCCTCAAGGAGCAGTACTTC.

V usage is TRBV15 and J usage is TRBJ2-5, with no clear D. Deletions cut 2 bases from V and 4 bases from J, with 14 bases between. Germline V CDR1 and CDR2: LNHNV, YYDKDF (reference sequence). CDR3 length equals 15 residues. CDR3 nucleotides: TGTGCCACCAGCAGATCAAGGACGGGCGTAGAGACCCAGTACTTC. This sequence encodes CATSRSRTGVETQYF.

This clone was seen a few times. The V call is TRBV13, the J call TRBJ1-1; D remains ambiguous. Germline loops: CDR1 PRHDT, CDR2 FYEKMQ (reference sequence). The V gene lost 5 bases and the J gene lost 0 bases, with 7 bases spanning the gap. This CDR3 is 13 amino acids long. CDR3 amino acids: CASSMDVNTEAFF. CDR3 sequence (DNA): TGTGCCAGCAGCATGGACGTGAACACTGAAGCTTTCTTT.

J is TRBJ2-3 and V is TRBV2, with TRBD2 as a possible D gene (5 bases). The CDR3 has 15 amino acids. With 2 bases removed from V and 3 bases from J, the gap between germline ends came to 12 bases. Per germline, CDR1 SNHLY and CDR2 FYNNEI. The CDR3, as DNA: TGTGCCAGCAGTGAAAGAGGGCGTCGGACAGATACGCAGTATTTT. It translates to CASSERGRRTDTQYF.

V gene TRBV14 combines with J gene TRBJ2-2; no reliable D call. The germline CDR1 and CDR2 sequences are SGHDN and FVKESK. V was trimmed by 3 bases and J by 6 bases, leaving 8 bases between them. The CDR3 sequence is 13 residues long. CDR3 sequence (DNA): TGTGCCAGCAGCCACGAATGGCCCGGGGAGCTGTTTTTT. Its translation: CASSHEWPGELFF.

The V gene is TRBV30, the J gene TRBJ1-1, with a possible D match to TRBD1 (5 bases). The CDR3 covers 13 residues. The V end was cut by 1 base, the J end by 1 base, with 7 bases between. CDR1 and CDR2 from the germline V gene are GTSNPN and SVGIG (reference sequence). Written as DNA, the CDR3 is TGTGCCTGGAGTGGTACAGGGAACACTGAAGCTTTCTTT. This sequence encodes CAWSGTGNTEAFF.

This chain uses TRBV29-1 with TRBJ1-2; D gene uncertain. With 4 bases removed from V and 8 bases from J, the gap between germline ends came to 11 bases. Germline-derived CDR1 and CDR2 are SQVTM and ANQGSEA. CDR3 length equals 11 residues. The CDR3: CSVGQLEGYTF. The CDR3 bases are TGCAGCGTTGGCCAACTGGAAGGCTACACCTTC.

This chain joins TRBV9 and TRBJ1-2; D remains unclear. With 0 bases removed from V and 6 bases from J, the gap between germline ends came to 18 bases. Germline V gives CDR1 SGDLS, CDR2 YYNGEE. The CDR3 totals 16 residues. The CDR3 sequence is CASSVATRGPQDGYTF. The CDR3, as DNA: TGTGCCAGCAGCGTAGCTACACGGGGTCCTCAGGATGGCTACACCTTC.

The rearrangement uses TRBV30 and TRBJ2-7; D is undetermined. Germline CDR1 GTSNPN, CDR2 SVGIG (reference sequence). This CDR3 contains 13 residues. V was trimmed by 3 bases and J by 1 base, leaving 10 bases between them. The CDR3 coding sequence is TGTGCCTGGAGCTGGATAAAGTCCTACGAGCAGTACTTC. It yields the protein CAWSWIKSYEQYF.

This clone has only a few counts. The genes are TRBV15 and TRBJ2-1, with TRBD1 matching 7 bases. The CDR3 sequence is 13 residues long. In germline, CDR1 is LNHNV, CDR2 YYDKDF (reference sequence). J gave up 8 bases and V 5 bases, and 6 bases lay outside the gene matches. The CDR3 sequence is CATSPGQMDEQFF. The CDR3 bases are TGTGCCACCAGCCCGGGACAGATGGATGAGCAGTTCTTC.

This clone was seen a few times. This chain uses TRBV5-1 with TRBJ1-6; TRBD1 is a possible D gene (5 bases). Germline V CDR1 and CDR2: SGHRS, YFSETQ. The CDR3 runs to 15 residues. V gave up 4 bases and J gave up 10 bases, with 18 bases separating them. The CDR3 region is CASSRTGQVGSPLHF. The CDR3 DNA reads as TGCGCCAGCAGCAGAACGGGGCAGGTCGGGTCACCCCTCCACTTT.

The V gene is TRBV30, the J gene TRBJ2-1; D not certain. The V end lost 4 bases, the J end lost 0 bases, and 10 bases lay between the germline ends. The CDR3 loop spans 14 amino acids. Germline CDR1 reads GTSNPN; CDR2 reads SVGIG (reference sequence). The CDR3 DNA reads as TGTGCCTGGAATGTTGGTAGCTCCTACAATGAGCAGTTCTTC. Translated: CAWNVGSSYNEQFF.

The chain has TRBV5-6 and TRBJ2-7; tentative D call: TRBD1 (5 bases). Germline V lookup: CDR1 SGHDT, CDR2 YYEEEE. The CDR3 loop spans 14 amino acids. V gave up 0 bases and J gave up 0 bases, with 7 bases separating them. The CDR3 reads CASSLEGDSYEQYF. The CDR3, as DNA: TGTGCCAGCAGCTTGGAAGGGGACTCCTACGAGCAGTACTTC.

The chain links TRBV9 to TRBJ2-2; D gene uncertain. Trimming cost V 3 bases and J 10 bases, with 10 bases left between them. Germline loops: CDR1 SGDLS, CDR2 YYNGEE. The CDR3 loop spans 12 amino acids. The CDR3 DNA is TGTGCCAGCAGCGCCGACGAGGTGGAGCTGTTTTTT. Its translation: CASSADEVELFF.

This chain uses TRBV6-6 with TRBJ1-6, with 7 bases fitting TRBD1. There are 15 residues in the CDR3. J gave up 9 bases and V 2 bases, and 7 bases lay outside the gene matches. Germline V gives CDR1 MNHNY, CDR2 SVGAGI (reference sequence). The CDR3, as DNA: TGTGCCAGCAGTTACGAGGGCAGGGGGACTTCACCCCTCCACTTT. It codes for CASSYEGRGTSPLHF.

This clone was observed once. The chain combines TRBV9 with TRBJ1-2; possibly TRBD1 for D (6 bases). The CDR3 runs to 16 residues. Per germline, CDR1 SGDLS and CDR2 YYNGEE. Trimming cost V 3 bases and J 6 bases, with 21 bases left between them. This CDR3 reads CASSAPDRQLTNGYTF. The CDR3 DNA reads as TGTGCCAGCAGCGCACCCGACAGGCAGCTCACTAATGGCTACACCTTC. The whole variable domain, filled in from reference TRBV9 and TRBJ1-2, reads DSGVTQTPKHLITATGQRVTLRCSPRSGDLSVYWYQQSLDQGLQFLIQYYNGEERAKGNILERFSAQQFPDLHSELNLSSLELGDSALYFCASSAPDRQLTNGYTFGSGTRLTVV.

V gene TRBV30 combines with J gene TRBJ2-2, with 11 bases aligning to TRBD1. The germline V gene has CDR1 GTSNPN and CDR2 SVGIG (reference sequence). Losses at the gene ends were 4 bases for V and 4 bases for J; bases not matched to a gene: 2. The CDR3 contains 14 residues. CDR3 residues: CAWTGTGGTGELFF. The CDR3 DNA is TGTGCCTGGACCGGGACAGGGGGCACCGGGGAGCTGTTTTTT.

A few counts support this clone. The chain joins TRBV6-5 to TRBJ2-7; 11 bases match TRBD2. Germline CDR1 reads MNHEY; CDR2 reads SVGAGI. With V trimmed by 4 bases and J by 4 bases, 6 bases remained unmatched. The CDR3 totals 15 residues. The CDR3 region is CASSLLLAGVYEQYF. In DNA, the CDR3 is TGTGCCAGCAGTTTACTACTAGCGGGGGTTTACGAGCAGTACTTC.

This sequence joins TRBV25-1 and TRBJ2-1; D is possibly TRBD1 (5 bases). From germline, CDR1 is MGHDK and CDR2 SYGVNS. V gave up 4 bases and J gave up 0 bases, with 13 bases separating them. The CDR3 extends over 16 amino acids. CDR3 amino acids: CASSGVKGVSYNEQFF. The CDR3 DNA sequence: TGTGCCAGCAGTGGGGTAAAAGGGGTCTCCTACAATGAGCAGTTCTTC.

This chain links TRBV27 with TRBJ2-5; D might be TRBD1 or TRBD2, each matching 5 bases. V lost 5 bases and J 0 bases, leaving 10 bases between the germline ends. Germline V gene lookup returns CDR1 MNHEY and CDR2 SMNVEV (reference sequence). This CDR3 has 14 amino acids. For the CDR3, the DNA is TGTGCCAGCAGTCCCTTGGGGGACCAAGAGACCCAGTACTTC. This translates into CASSPLGDQETQYF.

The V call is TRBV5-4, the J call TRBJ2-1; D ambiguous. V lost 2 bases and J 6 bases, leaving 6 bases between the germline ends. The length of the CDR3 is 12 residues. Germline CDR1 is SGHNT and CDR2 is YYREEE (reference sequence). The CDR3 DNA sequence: TGTGCCAGCAGCTTCCTGTCCAATGAGCAGTTCTTC. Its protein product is CASSFLSNEQFF.

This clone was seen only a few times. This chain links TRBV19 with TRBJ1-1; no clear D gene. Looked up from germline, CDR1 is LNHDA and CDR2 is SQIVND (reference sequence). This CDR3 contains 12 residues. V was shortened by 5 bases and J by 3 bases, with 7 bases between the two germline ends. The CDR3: CASSEPYTEAFF. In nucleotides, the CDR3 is TGTGCCAGTAGTGAACCTTACACTGAAGCTTTCTTT.

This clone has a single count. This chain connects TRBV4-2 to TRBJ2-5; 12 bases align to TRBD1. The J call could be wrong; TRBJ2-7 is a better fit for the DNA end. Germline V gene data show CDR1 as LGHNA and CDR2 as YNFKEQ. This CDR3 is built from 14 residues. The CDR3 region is CASSPGQGADEQYF. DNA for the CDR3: TGTGCCAGCAGCCCGGGACAGGGGGCTGACGAGCAGTACTTC.